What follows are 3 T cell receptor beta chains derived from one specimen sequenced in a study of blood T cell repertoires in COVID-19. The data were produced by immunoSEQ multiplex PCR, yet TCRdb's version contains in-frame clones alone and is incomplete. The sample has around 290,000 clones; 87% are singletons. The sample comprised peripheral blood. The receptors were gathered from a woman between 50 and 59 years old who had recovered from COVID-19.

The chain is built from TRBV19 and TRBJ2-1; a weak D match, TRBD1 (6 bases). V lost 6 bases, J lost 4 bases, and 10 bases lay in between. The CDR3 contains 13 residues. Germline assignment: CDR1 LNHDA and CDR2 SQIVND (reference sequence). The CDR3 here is CASSMDSYNEQFF. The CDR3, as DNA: TGTGCCAGTAGCATGGACAGTTACAATGAGCAGTTCTTC.

The CDR3 DNA follows: TGTGCCAGCAGCGTAGGGGACACTGGGGCAGAGACCCAGTACTTC. Its translation is CASSVGDTGAETQYF. The chain recombines TRBV9 with TRBJ2-5, with D possibly being TRBD1 (6 bases). V was trimmed by 0 bases and J by 4 bases, leaving 13 bases between them. In germline, CDR1 is SGDLS, CDR2 YYNGEE. The CDR3 runs 15 residues.

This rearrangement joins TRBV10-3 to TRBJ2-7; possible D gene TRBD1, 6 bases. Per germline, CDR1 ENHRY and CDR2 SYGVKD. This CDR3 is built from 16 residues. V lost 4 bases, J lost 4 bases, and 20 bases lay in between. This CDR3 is CAISGVTRGTTYEQYF. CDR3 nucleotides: TGTGCCATCAGTGGGGTTACCAGGGGTACTACTTACGAGCAGTACTTC.